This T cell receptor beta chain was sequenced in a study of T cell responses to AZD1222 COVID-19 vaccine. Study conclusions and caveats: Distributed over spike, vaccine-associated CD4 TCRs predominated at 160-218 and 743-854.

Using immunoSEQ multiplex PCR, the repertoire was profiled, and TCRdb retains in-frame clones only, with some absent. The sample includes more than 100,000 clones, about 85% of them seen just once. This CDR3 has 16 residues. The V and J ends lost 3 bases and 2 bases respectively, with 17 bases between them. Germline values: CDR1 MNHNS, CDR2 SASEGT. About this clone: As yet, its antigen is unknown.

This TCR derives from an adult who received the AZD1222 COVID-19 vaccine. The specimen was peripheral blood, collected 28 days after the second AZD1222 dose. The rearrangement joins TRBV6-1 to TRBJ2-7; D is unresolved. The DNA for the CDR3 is TGTGCCAGCAGTGAGGCCCGGACGACGGGTACCTACGAGCAGTACTTC. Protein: CASSEARTTGTYEQYF.